These 15 T cell receptor beta chains share one sample of origin, sequenced in a study of control samples from healthy donors and cancer patients. Clones were sequenced by immunoSEQ multiplex PCR, and TCRdb holds only the in-frame ones, with some missing. The repertoire has 150,000 to 200,000 clones, approximately 92% of them found once; the top ten carry 2%. Input material: blood. These receptors were collected from a woman between 40 and 50 years old in good health.

This clone was detected only once. The chain links TRBV5-1 to TRBJ2-7; TRBD1 matches 11 bases. Losses at the gene ends were 5 bases for V and 5 bases for J; bases not matched to a gene: 6. CDR3 size: 14 residues. In germline, CDR1 is SGHRS, CDR2 YFSETQ. The chain's CDR3 is CASSLRTGGDEQYF. In nucleotides, the CDR3 is TGCGCCAGCAGTTTAAGGACAGGGGGCGACGAGCAGTACTTC. Variable domain in full (rest from reference TRBV5-1 and TRBJ2-7): KAGVTQTPRYLIKTRGQQVTLSCSPISGHRSVSWYQQTPGQGLQFLFEYFSETQRNKGNFPGRFSGRQFSNSRSEMNVSTLELGDSALYLCASSLRTGGDEQYFGPGTRLTVT.

The chain carries TRBV29-1 and TRBJ1-1; D is perhaps TRBD1 (5 bases). The V end lost 5 bases, the J end lost 0 bases, and 10 bases lay between the germline ends. This CDR3 is 13 amino acids long. Germline-derived CDR1 and CDR2 are SQVTM and ANQGSEA. The CDR3 bases are TGCAGCGTTTCGGGGACCATGAACACTGAAGCTTTCTTT. Translation gives CSVSGTMNTEAFF.

The chain carries TRBV10-3 and TRBJ2-3; 13 nucleotides align to TRBD2. There are 18 residues in the CDR3. V dropped 8 bases and J dropped 1; count of bases not matched to a gene: 12. Germline assignment: CDR1 ENHRY and CDR2 SYGVKD. CDR3 coding DNA: TGTGCCATCCTCTCAGGAGGGACTAGCGGGGAGGGCACAGATACGCAGTATTTT. Translated, it gives CAILSGGTSGEGTDTQYF.

The V gene is TRBV27, the J gene TRBJ1-6, with 8 bases aligning to TRBD1. Unmatched junction bases numbered 9, after V lost 5 bases and J lost 3 bases. In germline, CDR1 is MNHEY, CDR2 SMNVEV (reference sequence). The CDR3 is 17 amino acids. For the CDR3, the DNA is TGTGCCAGCAGTCCACGACAGGGGAGTTTCTATAATTCACCCCTCCACTTT. Its protein product is CASSPRQGSFYNSPLHF.

The V and J genes are TRBV18 and TRBJ2-1; 7 bases match TRBD2. Germline V gene data show CDR1 as KGHSH and CDR2 as LQKENI. V lost 3 bases, J lost 0 bases, and 8 bases stayed unmatched. The CDR3 runs to 17 residues. The CDR3 DNA is TGTGCCAGCTCACCCCGACTAGCCTTAAGCTCCTACAATGAGCAGTTCTTC. Translating it yields CASSPRLALSSYNEQFF.

The chain has TRBV5-8 and TRBJ2-2; possible D gene TRBD2, 5 bases. The germline V gene has CDR1 SGHTS and CDR2 YDEGEE. With 6 bases removed from V and 10 bases from J, the gap between germline ends came to 13 bases. CDR3 length equals 12 residues. The CDR3 is CASTRGVLELFF. The CDR3 DNA follows: TGTGCCAGCACCCGGGGAGTTTTGGAGCTGTTTTTT.

V is TRBV15 and J is TRBJ2-2; D is unclear. CDR1 LNHNV and CDR2 YYDKDF come from the germline V gene (reference sequence). CDR3 length: 13 residues. With 3 bases removed from V and 5 bases from J, the gap between germline ends came to 7 bases. CDR3 nucleotides: TGTGCCACCAGCAGGTTGTGGACCGGGGAGCTGTTTTTT. Translated: CATSRLWTGELFF.

J is TRBJ2-7 and V is TRBV6-5, with 8 bases lining up with TRBD1. Germline trimming cut 0 bases from V and 0 bases from J; bases unmatched to any gene: 4. This CDR3 region has 16 residues. Germline loops: CDR1 MNHEY, CDR2 SVGAGI. The CDR3 protein is CASSYSRTGSSYEQYF. CDR3 DNA sequence: TGTGCCAGCAGTTACTCGAGGACAGGGAGCTCCTACGAGCAGTACTTC.

This clone showed up just once. J is TRBJ1-1 and V is TRBV5-1, with TRBD1 matching 7 bases. V lost 6 bases and J lost 2; bases outside the gene matches: 7. Germline lookup yields CDR1 SGHRS and CDR2 YFSETQ. CDR3 length: 14 residues. CDR3 DNA sequence: TGCGCCAGCACCATCAGGGGGGATAACACTGAAGCTTTCTTT. It yields the protein CASTIRGDNTEAFF.

J is TRBJ2-1 and V is TRBV9, with D possibly being TRBD2 (5 bases). The germline gives CDR1 SGDLS, CDR2 YYNGEE. Trimming removed 4 bases at V and 1 base at J, with 15 bases between. The CDR3 loop spans 16 amino acids. CDR3 residues: CASSPAGGGSYNEQFF. The DNA for the CDR3 is TGTGCCAGCAGCCCTGCGGGCGGTGGATCCTACAATGAGCAGTTCTTC.

The CDR3 is CASSHSYEQYF. In nucleotides, the CDR3 is TGTGCCAGCAGCCACTCCTACGAGCAGTACTTC. The gene calls are TRBV14 and TRBJ2-7; D gene ambiguous. The V gene's germline CDR1 is SGHDN and CDR2 FVKESK. Between the trimmed V and J ends, which lost 3 bases and 0 bases, there was a span of 0 bases. CDR3 length: 11 residues.

The J gene is TRBJ2-1, the V gene TRBV5-1; 7 bases line up with TRBD2. CDR1 is SGHRS, CDR2 YFSETQ, per germline. The CDR3 is made up of 15 amino acids. V dropped 4 bases and J dropped 3; count of bases not matched to a gene: 7. The CDR3 DNA reads as TGCGCCAGCAGCGAGGCTAGCGGCAGCTACAATGAGCAGTTCTTC. Translating gives CASSEASGSYNEQFF.

The CDR3 sequence: CASSSSQGPTNEKLFF. CDR3 sequence (DNA): TGTGCCAGCAGCTCGTCACAGGGACCAACTAATGAAAAACTGTTTTTT. The chain uses TRBV5-6 and TRBJ1-4; D is perhaps TRBD1 (6 bases). Germline V gives CDR1 SGHDT, CDR2 YYEEEE. With 3 bases removed from V and 0 bases from J, the gap between germline ends came to 12 bases. CDR3 size: 16 residues. The full variable domain, with the rest looked up from reference TRBV5-6 and TRBJ1-4, is DAGVTQSPTHLIKTRGQQVTLRCSPKSGHDTVSWYQQALGQGPQFIFQYYEEEERQRGNFPDRFSGHQFPNYSSELNVNALLLGDSALYLCASSSSQGPTNEKLFFGSGTQLSVL.

The genes are TRBV2 and TRBJ2-2; maybe TRBD1 (6 bases). V lost 4 bases to trimming and J lost 6 bases, with 15 bases between them. Germline V gene data show CDR1 as SNHLY and CDR2 as FYNNEI. This CDR3 spans 15 amino acids. DNA for the CDR3: TGTGCCAGCAGTGGACAGGAGGCTCCGGCCGGGGAGCTGTTTTTT. It encodes CASSGQEAPAGELFF.

The genes are TRBV7-9 and TRBJ1-1; D call uncertain. The CDR3 is 12 amino acids. CDR1 is SEHNR and CDR2 is FQNEAQ in the germline V gene (reference sequence). Trimming cost V 5 bases and J 5 bases, with 9 bases left between them. The DNA of the CDR3 is TGTGCCAGCAGCCAACATTTTACTGAAGCTTTCTTT. It translates to CASSQHFTEAFF.